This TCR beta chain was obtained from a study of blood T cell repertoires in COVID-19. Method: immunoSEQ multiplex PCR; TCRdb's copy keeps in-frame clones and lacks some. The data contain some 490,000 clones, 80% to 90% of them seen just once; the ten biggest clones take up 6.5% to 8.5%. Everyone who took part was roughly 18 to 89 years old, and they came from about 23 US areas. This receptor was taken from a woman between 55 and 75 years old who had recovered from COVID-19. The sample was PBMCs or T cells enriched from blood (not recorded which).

This CDR3 reads CASSLILPGDTQYF. The DNA for the CDR3 is TGCGCCAGCAGCTTGATCCTGCCAGGGGATACGCAGTATTTT. V and J are TRBV5-1 and TRBJ2-3; D perhaps matches TRBD1 (5 bases). V was cut by 1 base and J by 6 bases, with 12 bases left in between. This CDR3 has 14 amino acids. In germline, CDR1 is SGHRS, CDR2 YFSETQ.